Sequencing of this T cell receptor beta chain was carried out in a study of graft-versus-host responses after intestinal transplantation. This clone has just one count. The antigen remains undetermined. The protocol was immunoSEQ multiplex PCR, while the TCRdb copy is restricted to in-frame clones and leaves out a portion. The repertoire holds 40,000 to 45,000 clones, with 85% to 95% as singletons. V lost 1 base to trimming and J lost 0 bases, with 10 bases between them. There are 15 residues in the CDR3. Germline V gene data show CDR1 as MGHRA and CDR2 as YSYEKL. V usage is TRBV4-1 and J usage is TRBJ2-7, with a weak D call TRBD2 (5 bases). The starting material was unstimulated CD8+ T cells sorted from spleen or lymph node cells, obtained before transplant. The source of this sequence is a human donor who was the organ donor for an intestinal transplant. CDR3 sequence reads: CASSQVLGSSYEQYF. CDR3 bases: TGCGCCAGCAGCCAAGTATTAGGGAGCTCCTACGAGCAGTACTTC.